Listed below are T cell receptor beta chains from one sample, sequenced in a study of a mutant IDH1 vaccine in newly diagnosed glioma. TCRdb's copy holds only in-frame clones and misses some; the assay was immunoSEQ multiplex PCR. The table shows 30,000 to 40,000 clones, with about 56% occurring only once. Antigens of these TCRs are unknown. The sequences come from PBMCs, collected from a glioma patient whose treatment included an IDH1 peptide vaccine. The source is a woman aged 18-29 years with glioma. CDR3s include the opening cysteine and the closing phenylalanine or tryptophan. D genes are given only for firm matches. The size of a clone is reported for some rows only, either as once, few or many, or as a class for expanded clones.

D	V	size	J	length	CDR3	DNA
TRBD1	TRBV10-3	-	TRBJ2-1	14	CAISVGDRGNEQFF	TGTGCCATCAGTGTAGGGGACAGGGGCAATGAGCAGTTCTTC
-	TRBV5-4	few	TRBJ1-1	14	CASSFIGGDTEAFF	TGTGCCAGCAGTTTTATAGGGGGGGACACTGAAGCTTTCTTT
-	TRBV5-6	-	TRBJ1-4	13	CASSSRQDEKLFF	TGTGCCAGCAGCTCGAGACAGGATGAAAAACTGTTTTTT
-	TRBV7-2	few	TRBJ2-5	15	CASRSPDRYSETQYF	TGTGCCAGCAGATCCCCCGACAGATACTCAGAGACCCAGTACTTC
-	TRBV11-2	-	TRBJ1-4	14	CASSYPSEDEKLFF	TGTGCCAGCAGCTACCCTTCTGAGGATGAAAAACTGTTTTTT
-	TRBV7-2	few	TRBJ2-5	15	CASSLVGGEQETQYF	TGTGCCAGCAGCTTAGTAGGAGGGGAGCAAGAGACCCAGTACTTC
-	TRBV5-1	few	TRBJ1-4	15	CASSSLGARREKLFF	TGCGCCAGCAGCTCCTTGGGGGCTCGAAGAGAAAAACTGTTTTTT
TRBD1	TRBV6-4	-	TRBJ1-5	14	CASSDQGGNQPQHF	TGTGCCAGCAGTGACCAGGGGGGCAATCAGCCCCAGCATTTT
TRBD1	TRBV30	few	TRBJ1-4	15	CAWSQKQGAREKLFF	TGTGCCTGGAGCCAGAAACAGGGGGCGCGTGAAAAACTGTTTTTT
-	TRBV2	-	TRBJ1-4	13	CALAGETNEKLFF	TGTGCCCTTGCCGGAGAAACTAATGAAAAACTGTTTTTT
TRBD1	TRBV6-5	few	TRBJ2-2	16	CASSYSTGKYTGELFF	TGTGCCAGCAGTTACTCGACAGGGAAGTACACCGGGGAGCTGTTTTTT
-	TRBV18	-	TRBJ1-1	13	CASSLQGNTEAFF	TGTGCCAGCTCACTCCAGGGGAACACTGAAGCTTTCTTT
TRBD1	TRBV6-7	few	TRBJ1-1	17	CASSYNTRDRMNTEAFF	TGTGCCAGCAGTTACAATACTAGGGACAGAATGAACACTGAAGCTTTCTTT
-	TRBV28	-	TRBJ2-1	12	CAIRGGNNEQFF	TGTGCCATCCGCGGGGGCAACAATGAGCAGTTCTTC
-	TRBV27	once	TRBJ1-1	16	CASSLFPQGAGTEAFF	TGTGCCAGCAGTTTATTTCCACAGGGTGCGGGCACTGAAGCTTTCTTT
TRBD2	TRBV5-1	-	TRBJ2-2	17	CASSPEGGGVNTGELFF	TGCGCCAGCAGCCCCGAGGGCGGGGGGGTGAACACCGGGGAGCTGTTTTTT
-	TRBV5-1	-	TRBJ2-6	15	CASSPQGLGANVLTF	TGCGCCAGCAGCCCACAGGGCCTCGGGGCCAACGTCCTGACTTTC
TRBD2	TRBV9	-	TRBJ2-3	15	CASSARTSVTDTQYF	TGTGCCAGCAGCGCCCGGACTAGCGTAACAGATACGCAGTATTTT
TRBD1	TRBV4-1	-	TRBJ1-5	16	CASSQDQTGGIQPQHF	TGCGCCAGCAGCCAAGACCAGACAGGGGGCATTCAGCCCCAGCATTTT
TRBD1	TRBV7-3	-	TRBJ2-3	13	CASSAGTGDTQYF	TGTGCCAGCAGCGCCGGGACAGGGGATACGCAGTATTTT
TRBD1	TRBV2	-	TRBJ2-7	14	CASRGVRGKLEQYF	TGTGCCAGCAGAGGGGTCAGGGGGAAGTTAGAGCAGTACTTC
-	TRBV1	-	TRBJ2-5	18	CTSSQVENTFGGQETQYF	TGCACCAGCAGCCAAGTCGAGAATACCTTCGGAGGTCAAGAGACCCAGTACTTC
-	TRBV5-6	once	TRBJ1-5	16	CASSLAGLLVNQPQHF	TGTGCCAGCAGCTTGGCGGGACTTCTGGTGAATCAGCCCCAGCATTTT
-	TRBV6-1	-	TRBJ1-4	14	CASSVRGDNEKLFF	TGTGCCAGCAGTGTACGGGGAGATAATGAAAAACTGTTTTTT
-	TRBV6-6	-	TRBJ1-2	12	CASSVSTYGYTF	TGTGCCAGCAGTGTTTCGACATATGGCTACACCTTC
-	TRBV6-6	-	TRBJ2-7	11	CASHGLKEQYF	TGTGCCAGCCACGGACTGAAAGAGCAGTACTTC
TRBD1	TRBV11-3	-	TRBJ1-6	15	CASSLAGTGNSPLHF	TGTGCCAGCAGCTTAGCGGGGACAGGGAATTCACCCCTCCACTTT
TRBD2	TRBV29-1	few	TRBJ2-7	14	CSGKAGGSFDEQYF	TGCAGCGGGAAAGCGGGAGGGTCATTTGACGAGCAGTACTTC
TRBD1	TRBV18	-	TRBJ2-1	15	CASSTGQQGANEQFF	TGTGCCAGCTCAACAGGGCAACAGGGGGCGAATGAGCAGTTCTTC
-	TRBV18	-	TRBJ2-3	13	CASSLGTTDTQYF	TGTGCCAGCTCACTCGGCACTACAGATACGCAGTATTTT